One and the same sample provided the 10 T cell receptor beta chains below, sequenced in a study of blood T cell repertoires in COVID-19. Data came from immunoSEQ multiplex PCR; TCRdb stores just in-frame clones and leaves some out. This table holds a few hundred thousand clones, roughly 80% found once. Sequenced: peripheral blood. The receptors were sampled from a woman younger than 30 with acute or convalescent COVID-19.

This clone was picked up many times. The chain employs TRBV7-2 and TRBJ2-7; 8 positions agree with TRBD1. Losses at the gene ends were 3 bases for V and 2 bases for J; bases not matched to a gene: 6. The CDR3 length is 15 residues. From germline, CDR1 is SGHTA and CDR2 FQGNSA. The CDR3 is CASSFTSQGAYEQYF. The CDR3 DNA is TGTGCCAGCAGCTTCACGTCACAGGGGGCCTACGAGCAGTACTTC.

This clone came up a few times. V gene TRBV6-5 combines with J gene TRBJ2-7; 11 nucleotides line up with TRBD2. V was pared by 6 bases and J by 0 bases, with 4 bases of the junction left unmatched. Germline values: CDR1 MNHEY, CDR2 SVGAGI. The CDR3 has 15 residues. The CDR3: CASSLTSGSSYEQYF. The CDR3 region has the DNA TGTGCCAGCAGCCTTACTAGCGGGAGCTCCTACGAGCAGTACTTC.

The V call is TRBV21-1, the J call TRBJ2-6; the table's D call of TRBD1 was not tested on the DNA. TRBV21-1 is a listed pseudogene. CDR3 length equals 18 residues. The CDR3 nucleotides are TGTGCCAGCAGCCCGCTGGGACAGGGGATCTCTGGGGCCAACGTCCTGACTTTC. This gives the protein CASSPLGQGISGANVLTF.

In DNA, the CDR3 is TGTGCCAGCAGCATGCAGGGGGCAGGTGAGACCCAGTACTTC. It codes for CASSMQGAGETQYF. This sequence joins TRBV5-4 and TRBJ2-5, with 8 bases lining up with TRBD1. Looked up from germline, CDR1 is SGHNT and CDR2 is YYREEE (reference sequence). The V and J ends lost 4 bases and 5 bases, in that order; junction bases with no gene match: 7. The length of the CDR3 is 14 residues.

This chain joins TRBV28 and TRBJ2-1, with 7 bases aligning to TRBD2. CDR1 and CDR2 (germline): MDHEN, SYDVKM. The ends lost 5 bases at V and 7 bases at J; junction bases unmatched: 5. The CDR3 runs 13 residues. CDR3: CASSRTSENEQFF. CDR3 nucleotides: TGTGCCAGCAGTCGAACTAGCGAAAATGAGCAGTTCTTC.

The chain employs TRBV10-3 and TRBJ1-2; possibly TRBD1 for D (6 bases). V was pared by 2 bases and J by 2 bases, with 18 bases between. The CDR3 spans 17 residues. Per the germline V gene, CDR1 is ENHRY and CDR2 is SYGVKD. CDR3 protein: CAISESQGPRQNYGYTF. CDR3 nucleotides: TGTGCCATCAGTGAGAGCCAGGGGCCCCGACAGAACTATGGCTACACCTTC.

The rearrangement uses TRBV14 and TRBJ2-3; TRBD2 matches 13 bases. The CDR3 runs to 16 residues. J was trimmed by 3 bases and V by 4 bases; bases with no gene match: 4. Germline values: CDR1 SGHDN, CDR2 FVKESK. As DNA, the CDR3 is TGTGCCAGCAGCCCGAAGGGACTAGCGGGGACAGATACGCAGTATTTT. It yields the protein CASSPKGLAGTDTQYF.

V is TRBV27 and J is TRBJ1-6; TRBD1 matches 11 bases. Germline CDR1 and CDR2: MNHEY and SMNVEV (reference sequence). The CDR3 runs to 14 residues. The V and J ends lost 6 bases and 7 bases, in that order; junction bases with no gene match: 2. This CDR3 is CASSGQGANSPLHF. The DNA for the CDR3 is TGTGCCAGCAGCGGACAGGGGGCGAATTCACCCCTCCACTTT.

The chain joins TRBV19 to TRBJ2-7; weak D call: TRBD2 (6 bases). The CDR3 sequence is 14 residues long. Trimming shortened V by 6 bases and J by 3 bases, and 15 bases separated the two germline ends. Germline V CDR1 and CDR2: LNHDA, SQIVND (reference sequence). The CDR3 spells CASRGGSSNYEQYF. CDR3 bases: TGTGCCAGTAGGGGGGGTTCCTCCAACTACGAGCAGTACTTC.

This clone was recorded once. CDR3 DNA sequence: TGTGCCAGCAGCTTAGTGAGGGCAGGCCTTATGAACACTGAAGCTTTCTTT. Amino acids: CASSLVRAGLMNTEAFF. This sequence joins TRBV7-8 and TRBJ1-1, with D unclear. This CDR3 comprises 17 residues. Trimming took off 1 base at V and 0 bases at J, with 15 bases between the two ends. The germline gives CDR1 SGHVS, CDR2 FQNEAQ. Full variable domain (missing parts from reference TRBV7-8 and TRBJ1-1): GAGVSQSPRYKVAKRGQDVALRCDPISGHVSLFWYQQALGQGPEFLTYFQNEAQLDKSGLPSDRFFAERPEGSVSTLKIQRTQQEDSAVYLCASSLVRAGLMNTEAFFGQGTRLTVV.